This T cell receptor beta chain was retrieved from a study of regulatory T cells in long-lasting Graves disease. Noted time point: persistent/refractory GD, antithyroid drugs over 5 years with positive TRAb. PBMC-extracted RNA yielded the TCR library. An approximately 10-milliliter sample of peripheral blood was drawn into EDTA tubes. Researchers made TCR beta libraries by using iRepertoire HTBI primers and running Arm-PCR on CDR3 regions. Original methodology: From all samples, identification returned approximately 13 TRBJ and about 63 TRBV segments. Via MiXCR, TCRdb re-called the multiplex PCR reads, giving one row per CDR3 protein. The V and J calls and clone size come from TCRdb's table, not from the authors' own analysis. The sample holds 400,000 to 500,000 distinct CDR3 sequences, 20% to 25% seen once. CDR1 is LGHDT and CDR2 is YNNKEL in the germline V gene (reference sequence). The V gene lost 2 bases and the J gene lost 0 bases, with 8 bases spanning the gap. The CDR3 consists of 16 residues.

The TCR originated in a female donor with Graves disease. The V gene is TRBV3-1, the J gene TRBJ2-6; D ambiguous. The sequenced sample was peripheral blood mononuclear cells (PBMCs), obtained when the disease was refractory, from a patient treated with antithyroid drugs. CDR3 in DNA: TGTGCCAGCAGCCAACCCCCGAACTCTGGGGCCAACGTCCTGACTTTC. As protein: CASSQPPNSGANVLTF.